This TCR beta chain was documented in a study of chemoradiotherapy in HPV16-positive cancers. Study-wide results and limits: Better recurrence-free survival went with HPV-responsive T-cell expansion in HPV16-positive patients. Functional assays defining HPV-specific T cells used only two HPV16-positive patients.

Notes on this clone: Its antigen remains unidentified.

Germline V gives CDR1 SGHAT, CDR2 FQDESV (reference sequence). The germline V and J ends were trimmed by 5 bases and 0 bases, with 11 bases remaining between them. CDR3 length equals 14 residues. The table came from immunoSEQ multiplex PCR; TCRdb's copy has only in-frame clones and leaves some out. Of approximately 12,000 clones listed, around 72% were seen once; the top ten hold roughly 8.3%. This sequence originates from a human donor with HPV-associated anogenital cancer. This sample was gathered from a patient who underwent chemoradiotherapy. J is TRBJ2-7 and V is TRBV11-1; the D gene is possibly TRBD2 (6 bases). The CDR3 coding sequence is TGTGCCAGCAGCGTACCGGGACTCTCCTACGAGCAGTACTTC. Protein sequence: CASSVPGLSYEQYF.